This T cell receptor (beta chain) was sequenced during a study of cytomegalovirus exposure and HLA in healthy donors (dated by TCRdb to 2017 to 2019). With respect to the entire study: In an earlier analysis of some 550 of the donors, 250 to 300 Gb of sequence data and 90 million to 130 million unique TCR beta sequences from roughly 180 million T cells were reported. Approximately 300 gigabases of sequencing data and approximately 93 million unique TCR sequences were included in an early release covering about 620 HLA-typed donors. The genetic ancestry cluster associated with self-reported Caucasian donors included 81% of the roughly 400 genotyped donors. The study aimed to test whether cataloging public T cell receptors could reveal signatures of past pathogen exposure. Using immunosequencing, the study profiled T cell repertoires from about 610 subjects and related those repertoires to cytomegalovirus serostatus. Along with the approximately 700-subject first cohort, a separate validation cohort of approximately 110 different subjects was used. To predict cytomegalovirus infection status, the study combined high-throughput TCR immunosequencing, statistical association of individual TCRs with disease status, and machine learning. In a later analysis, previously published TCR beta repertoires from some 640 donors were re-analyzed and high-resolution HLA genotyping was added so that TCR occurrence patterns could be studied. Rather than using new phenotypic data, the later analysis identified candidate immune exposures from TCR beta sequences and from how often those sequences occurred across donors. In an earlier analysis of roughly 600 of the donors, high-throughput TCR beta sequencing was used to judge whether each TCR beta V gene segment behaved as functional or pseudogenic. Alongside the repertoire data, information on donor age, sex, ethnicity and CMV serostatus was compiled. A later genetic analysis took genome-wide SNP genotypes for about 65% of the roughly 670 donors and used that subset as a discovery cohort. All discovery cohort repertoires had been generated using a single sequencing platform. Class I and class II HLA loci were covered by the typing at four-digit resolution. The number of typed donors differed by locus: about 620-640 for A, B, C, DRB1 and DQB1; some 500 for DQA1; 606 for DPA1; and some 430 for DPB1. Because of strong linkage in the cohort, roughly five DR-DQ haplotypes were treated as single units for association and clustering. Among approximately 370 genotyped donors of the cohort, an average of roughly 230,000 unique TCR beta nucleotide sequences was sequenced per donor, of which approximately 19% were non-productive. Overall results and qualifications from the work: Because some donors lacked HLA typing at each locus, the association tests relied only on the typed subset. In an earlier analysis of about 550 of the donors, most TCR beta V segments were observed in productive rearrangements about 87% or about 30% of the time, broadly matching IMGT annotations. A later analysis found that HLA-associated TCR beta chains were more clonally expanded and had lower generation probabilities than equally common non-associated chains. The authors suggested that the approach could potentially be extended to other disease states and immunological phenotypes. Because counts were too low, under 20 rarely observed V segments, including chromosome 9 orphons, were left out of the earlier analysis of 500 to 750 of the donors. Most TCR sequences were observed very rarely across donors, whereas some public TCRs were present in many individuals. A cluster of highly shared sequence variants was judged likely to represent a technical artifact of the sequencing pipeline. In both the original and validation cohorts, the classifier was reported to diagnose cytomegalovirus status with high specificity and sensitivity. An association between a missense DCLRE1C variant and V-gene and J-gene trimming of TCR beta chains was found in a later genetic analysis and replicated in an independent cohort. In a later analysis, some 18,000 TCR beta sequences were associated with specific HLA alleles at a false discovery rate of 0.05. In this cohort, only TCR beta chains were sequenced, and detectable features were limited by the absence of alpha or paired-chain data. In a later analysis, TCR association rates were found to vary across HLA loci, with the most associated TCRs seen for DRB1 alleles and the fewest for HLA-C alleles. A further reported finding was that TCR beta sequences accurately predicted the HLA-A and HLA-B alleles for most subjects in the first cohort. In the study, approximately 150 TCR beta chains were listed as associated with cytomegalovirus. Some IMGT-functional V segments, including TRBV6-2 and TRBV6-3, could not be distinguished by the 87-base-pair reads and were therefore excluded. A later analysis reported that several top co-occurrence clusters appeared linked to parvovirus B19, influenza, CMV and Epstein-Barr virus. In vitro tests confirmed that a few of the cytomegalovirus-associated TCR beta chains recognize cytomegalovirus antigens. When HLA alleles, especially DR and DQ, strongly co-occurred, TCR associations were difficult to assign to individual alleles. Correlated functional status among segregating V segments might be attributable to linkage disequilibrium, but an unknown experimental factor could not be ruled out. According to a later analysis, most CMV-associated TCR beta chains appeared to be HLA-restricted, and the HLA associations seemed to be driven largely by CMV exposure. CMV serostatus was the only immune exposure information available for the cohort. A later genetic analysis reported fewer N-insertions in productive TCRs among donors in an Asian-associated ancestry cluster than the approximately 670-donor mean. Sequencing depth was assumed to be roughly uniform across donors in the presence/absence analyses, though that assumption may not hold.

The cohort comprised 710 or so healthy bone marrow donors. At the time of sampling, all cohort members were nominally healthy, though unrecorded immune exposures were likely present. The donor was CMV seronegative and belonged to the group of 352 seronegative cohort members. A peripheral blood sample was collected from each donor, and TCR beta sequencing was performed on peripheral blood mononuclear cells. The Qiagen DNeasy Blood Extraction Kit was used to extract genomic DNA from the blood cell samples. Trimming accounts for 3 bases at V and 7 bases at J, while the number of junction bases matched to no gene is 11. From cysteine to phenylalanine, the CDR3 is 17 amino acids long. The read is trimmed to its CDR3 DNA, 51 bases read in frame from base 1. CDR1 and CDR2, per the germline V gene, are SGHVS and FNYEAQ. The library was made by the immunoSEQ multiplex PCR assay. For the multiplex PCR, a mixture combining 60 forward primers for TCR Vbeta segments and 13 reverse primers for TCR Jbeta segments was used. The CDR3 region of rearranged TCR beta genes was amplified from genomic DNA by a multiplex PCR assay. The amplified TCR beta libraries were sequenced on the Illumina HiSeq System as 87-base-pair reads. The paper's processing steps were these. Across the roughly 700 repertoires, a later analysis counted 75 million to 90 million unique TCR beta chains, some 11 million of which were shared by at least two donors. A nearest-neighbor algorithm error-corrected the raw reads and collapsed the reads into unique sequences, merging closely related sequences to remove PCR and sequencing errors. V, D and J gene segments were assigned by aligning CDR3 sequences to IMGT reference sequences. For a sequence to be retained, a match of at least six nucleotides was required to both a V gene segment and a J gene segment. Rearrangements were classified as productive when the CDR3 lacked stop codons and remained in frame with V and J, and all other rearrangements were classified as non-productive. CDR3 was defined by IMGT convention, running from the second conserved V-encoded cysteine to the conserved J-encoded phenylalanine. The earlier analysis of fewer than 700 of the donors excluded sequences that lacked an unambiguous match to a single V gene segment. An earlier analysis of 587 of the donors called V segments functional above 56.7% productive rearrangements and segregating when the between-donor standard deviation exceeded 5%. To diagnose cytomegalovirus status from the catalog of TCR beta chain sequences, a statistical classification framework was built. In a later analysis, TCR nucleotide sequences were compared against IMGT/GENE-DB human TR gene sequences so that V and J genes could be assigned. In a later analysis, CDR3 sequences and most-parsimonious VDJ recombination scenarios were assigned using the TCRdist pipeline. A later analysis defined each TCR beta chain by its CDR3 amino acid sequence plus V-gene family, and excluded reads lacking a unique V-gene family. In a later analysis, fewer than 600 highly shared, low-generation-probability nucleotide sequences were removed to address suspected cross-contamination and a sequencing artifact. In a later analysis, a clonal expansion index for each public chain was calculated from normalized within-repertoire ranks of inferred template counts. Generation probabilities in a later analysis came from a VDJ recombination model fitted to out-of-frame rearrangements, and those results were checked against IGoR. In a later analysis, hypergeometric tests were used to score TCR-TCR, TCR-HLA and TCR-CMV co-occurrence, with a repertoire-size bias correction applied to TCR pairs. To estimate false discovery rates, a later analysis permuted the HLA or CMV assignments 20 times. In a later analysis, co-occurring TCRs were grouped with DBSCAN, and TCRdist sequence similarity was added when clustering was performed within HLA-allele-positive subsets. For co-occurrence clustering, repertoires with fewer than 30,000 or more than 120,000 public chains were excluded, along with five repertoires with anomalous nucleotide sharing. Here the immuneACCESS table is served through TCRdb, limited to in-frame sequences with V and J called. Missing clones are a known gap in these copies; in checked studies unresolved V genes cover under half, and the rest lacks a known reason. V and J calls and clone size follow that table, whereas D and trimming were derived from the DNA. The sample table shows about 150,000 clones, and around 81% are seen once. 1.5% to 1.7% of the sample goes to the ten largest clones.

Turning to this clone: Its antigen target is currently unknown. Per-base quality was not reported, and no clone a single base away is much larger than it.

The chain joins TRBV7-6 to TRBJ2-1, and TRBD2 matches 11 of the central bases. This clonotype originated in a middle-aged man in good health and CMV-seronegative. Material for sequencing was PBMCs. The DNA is TGTGCCAGCAGCTTCTACATAGCGGGAGGGCCAAGTAATGAGCAGTTCTTC. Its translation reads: CASSFYIAGGPSNEQFF. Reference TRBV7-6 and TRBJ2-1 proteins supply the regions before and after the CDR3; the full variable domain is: GAGVSQSPRYKVTKRGQDVALRCDPISGHVSLYWYRQALGQGPEFLTYFNYEAQQDKSGLPNDRFSAERPEGSISTLTIQRTEQRDSAMYRCASSFYIAGGPSNEQFFGPGTRLTVL.